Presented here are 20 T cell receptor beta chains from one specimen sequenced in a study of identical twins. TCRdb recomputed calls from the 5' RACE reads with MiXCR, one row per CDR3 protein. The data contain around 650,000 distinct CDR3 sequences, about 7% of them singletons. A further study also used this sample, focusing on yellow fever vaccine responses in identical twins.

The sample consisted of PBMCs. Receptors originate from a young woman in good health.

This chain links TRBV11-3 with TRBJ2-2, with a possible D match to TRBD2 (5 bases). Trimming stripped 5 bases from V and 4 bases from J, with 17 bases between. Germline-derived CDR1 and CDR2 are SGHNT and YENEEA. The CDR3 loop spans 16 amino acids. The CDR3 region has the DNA TGTGCCAGCAGCCCCCCAAACAGTGAGGGCACCGGGGAGCTGTTTTTT. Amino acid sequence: CASSPPNSEGTGELFF.

The chain's CDR3 is CASSSRGDSTDTQYF. In DNA, the CDR3 is TGCGCCAGCAGCTCGCGGGGGGATAGCACAGATACGCAGTATTTT. The J gene is TRBJ2-3, the V gene TRBV5-1; 8 bases align to TRBD2. Trimming at V came to 3 bases and at J to 0 bases, leaving 3 bases not matched to a gene. There are 15 residues in the CDR3. Germline values: CDR1 SGHRS, CDR2 YFSETQ.

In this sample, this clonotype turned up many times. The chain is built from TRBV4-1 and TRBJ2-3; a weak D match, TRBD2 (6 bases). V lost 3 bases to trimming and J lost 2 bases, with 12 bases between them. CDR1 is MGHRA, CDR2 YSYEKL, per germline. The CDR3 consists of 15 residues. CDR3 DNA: TGCGCCAGCAGCCACGATGGGAGGACCACAGATACGCAGTATTTT. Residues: CASSHDGRTTDTQYF.

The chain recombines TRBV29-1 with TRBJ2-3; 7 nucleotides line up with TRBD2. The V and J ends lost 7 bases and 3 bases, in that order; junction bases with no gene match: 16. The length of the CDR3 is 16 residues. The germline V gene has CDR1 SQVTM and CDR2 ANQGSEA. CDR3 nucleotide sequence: TGCAGCGGTCTGGGCTATGGGATTAGCGGGACAGATACGCAGTATTTT. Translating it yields CSGLGYGISGTDTQYF.

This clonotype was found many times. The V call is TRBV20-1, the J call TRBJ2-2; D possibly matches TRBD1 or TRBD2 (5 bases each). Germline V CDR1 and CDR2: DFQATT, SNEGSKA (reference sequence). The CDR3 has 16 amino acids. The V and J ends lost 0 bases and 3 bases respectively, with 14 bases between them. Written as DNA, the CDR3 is TGCAGTGCTAGAGATAGTCGTCAGGGAGACACCGGGGAGCTGTTTTTT. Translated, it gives CSARDSRQGDTGELFF.

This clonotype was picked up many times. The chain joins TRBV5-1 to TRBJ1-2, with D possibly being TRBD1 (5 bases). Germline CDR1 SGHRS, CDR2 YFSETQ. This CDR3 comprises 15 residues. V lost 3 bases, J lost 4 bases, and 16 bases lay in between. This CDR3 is CASSYEAGNRYGYTF. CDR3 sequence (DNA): TGCGCCAGCAGCTACGAGGCAGGGAATCGCTATGGCTACACCTTC. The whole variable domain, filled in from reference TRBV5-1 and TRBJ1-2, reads KAGVTQTPRYLIKTRGQQVTLSCSPISGHRSVSWYQQTPGQGLQFLFEYFSETQRNKGNFPGRFSGRQFSNSRSEMNVSTLELGDSALYLCASSYEAGNRYGYTFGSGTRLTVV.

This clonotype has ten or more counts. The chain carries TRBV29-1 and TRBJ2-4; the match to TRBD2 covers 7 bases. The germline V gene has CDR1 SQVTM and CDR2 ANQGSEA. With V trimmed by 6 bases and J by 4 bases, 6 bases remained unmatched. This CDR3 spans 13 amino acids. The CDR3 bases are TGCAGCGTCATTCTAGCGGAAAAAAACATTCAGTACTTC. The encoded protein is CSVILAEKNIQYF.

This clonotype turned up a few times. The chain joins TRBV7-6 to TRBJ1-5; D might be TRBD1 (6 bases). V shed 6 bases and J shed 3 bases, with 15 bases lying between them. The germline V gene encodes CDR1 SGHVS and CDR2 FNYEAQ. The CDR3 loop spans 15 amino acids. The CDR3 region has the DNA TGTGCCAGCAGATCCCGACAGGCGAACAATCAGCCCCAGCATTTT. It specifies CASRSRQANNQPQHF.

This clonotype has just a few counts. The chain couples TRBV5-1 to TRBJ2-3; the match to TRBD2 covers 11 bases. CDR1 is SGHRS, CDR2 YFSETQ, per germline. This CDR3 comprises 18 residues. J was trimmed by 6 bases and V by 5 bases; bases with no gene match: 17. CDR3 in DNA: TGCGCCAGCAGAAATGGAGTAACTAGCGGGGGAAGGTCGGATACGCAGTATTTT. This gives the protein CASRNGVTSGGRSDTQYF.

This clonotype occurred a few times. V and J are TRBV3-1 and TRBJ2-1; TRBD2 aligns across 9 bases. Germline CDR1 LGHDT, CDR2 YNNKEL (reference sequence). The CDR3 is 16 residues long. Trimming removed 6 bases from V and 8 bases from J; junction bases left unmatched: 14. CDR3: CASSQLPLAGEDEQFF. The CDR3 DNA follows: TGTGCCAGCAGTCAGCTTCCCTTAGCGGGAGAGGATGAGCAGTTCTTC.

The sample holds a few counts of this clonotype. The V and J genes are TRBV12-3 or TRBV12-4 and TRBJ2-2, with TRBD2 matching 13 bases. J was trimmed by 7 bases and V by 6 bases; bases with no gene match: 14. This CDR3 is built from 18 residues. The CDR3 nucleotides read TGTGCCAGCAGGCGTAAATCACTAGCGGGAGGGCCCGGCGGGGAGCTGTTTTTT. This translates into CASRRKSLAGGPGGELFF.

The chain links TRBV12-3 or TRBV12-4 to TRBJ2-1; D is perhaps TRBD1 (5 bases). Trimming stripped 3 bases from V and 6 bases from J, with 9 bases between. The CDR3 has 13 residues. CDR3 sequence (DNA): TGTGCCAGCAGTTTCCGCAGGGCCAATGAGCAGTTCTTC. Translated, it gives CASSFRRANEQFF.

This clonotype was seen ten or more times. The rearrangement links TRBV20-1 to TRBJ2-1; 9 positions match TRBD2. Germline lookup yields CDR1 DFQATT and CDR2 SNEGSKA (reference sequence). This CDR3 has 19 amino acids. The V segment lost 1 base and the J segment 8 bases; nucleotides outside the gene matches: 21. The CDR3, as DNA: TGCAGTGCTAGAGGTCTGAGTAGCGGGAGTCCGGCCGTATTCGATGAGCAGTTCTTC. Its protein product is CSARGLSSGSPAVFDEQFF.

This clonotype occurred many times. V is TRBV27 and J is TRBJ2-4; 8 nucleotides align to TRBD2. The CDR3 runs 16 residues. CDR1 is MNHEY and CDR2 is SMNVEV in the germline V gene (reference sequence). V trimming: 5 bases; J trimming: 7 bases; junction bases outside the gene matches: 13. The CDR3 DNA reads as TGTGCCAGCAGTATTCGTCCGGGAGGGAAAGGGAACATTCAGTACTTC. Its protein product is CASSIRPGGKGNIQYF.

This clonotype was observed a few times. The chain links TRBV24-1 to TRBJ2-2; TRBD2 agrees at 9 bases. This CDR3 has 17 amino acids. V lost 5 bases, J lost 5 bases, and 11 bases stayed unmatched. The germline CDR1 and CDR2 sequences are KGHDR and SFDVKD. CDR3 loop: CATSGVTSGLQTGELFF. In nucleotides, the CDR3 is TGTGCCACCAGTGGGGTGACTAGCGGCCTTCAGACCGGGGAGCTGTTTTTT.

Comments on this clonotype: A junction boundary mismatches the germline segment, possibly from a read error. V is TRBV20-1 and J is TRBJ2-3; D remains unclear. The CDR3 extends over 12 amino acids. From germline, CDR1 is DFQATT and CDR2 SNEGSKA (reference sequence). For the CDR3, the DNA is TGCAGTGCCAGAGCCCCCACAGATACGCAGTATTTT. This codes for CSARAPTDTQYF.

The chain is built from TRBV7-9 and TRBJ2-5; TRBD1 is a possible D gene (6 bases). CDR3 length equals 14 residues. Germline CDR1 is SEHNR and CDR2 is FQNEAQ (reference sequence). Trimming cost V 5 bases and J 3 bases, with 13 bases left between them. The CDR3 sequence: CASSPGDRKETQYF. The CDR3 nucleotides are TGTGCCAGCAGCCCAGGGGACCGAAAAGAGACCCAGTACTTC.

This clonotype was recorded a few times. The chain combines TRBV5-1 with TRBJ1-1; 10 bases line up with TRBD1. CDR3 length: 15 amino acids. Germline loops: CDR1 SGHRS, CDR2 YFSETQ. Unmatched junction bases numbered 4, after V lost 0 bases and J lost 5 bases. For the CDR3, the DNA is TGCGCCAGCAGCTTGGAGGGGACAGGGGCTACTGAAGCTTTCTTT. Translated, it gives CASSLEGTGATEAFF.

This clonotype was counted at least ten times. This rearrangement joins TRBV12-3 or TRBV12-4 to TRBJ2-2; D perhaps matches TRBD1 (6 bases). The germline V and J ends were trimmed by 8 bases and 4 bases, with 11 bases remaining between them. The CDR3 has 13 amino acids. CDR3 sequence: CASSDRFTGELFF. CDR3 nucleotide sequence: TGTGCCAGCTCCGACAGGTTCACCGGGGAGCTGTTTTTT.

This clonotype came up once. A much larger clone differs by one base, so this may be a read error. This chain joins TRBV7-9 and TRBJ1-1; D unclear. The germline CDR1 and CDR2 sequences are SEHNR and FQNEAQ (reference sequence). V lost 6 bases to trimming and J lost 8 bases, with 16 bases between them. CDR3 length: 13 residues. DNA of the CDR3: TGTGCCAGCAGGCTTAAACGGAGCCTCGAAGCTTTCTTT. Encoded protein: CASRLKRSLEAFF.